This is a list of T cell receptor beta chains from one sample in a study of T cell responses to AZD1222 COVID-19 vaccine. Profiling relied on immunoSEQ multiplex PCR, and the TCRdb table lists in-frame clones only, not all of them. The sample lists approximately 150,000 clones; 91% were seen once. The sequencing used peripheral blood, collected 28 days after the second AZD1222 dose. These receptors were obtained from an adult who received the AZD1222 COVID-19 vaccine. CDR3s include the opening cysteine and the closing phenylalanine or tryptophan. A D gene is named only where the DNA matches it firmly. Clone size is shown for a subset of rows, as once, few, many or a class of expanded clone.

v_gene: TRBV6-2/TRBV6-3; abundance: few; d_gene: TRBD1; j_gene: TRBJ1-1; CDR3aa: CASSYRAGGTDTEAFF; CDR3nt: TGTGCCAGCAGTTACCGGGCAGGGGGCACGGACACTGAAGCTTTCTTT
v_gene: TRBV6-5; abundance: NA; d_gene: TRBD1; j_gene: TRBJ2-7; CDR3aa: CASGQGSYEQYF; CDR3nt: TGTGCCAGCGGACAGGGCTCCTACGAGCAGTACTTC
v_gene: TRBV21-1; abundance: few; d_gene: NA; j_gene: TRBJ1-5; CDR3aa: CASSKGRESNQPQHF; CDR3nt: TGTGCCAGCAGCAAAGGCAGGGAGAGCAATCAGCCCCAGCATTTT
v_gene: TRBV18; abundance: NA; d_gene: TRBD2; j_gene: TRBJ2-3; CDR3aa: CASSRGLAGEPDTQYF; CDR3nt: TGTGCCAGCTCCAGGGGTCTAGCGGGAGAACCAGATACGCAGTATTTT
v_gene: TRBV9; abundance: NA; d_gene: NA; j_gene: TRBJ1-4; CDR3aa: CASSRTGAGSTNEKLFF; CDR3nt: TGTGCCAGCAGCCGGACGGGGGCGGGATCAACTAATGAAAAACTGTTTTTT
v_gene: TRBV7-9; abundance: NA; d_gene: NA; j_gene: TRBJ2-1; CDR3aa: CASSLTVEQFF; CDR3nt: TGTGCCAGCAGCTTGACCGTTGAGCAGTTCTTC
v_gene: TRBV3-1/TRBV3-2; abundance: NA; d_gene: TRBD2; j_gene: TRBJ2-1; CDR3aa: CASSQDFSGGAAYNEQFF; CDR3nt: TGTGCCAGCAGCCAAGACTTTAGCGGGGGGGCCGCCTACAATGAGCAGTTCTTC
v_gene: TRBV7-6; abundance: NA; d_gene: TRBD2; j_gene: TRBJ2-5; CDR3aa: CASSTKLAGKQETQYF; CDR3nt: TGTGCCAGCAGCACAAAACTAGCGGGGAAACAAGAGACCCAGTACTTC
v_gene: TRBV2; abundance: NA; d_gene: NA; j_gene: TRBJ2-1; CDR3aa: CASSEAPGGEQFF; CDR3nt: TGTGCCAGCAGTGAAGCGCCTGGAGGTGAGCAGTTCTTC
v_gene: TRBV11-3; abundance: NA; d_gene: TRBD2; j_gene: TRBJ2-1; CDR3aa: CASSLEGTSGGADEQFF; CDR3nt: TGTGCCAGCAGCTTAGAGGGTACTAGCGGGGGGGCCGATGAGCAGTTCTTC
v_gene: TRBV7-9; abundance: NA; d_gene: TRBD1; j_gene: TRBJ2-7; CDR3aa: CASSPPGQGAYEQYF; CDR3nt: TGTGCCAGCAGCCCACCGGGACAGGGGGCCTACGAGCAGTACTTC
v_gene: TRBV4-1; abundance: NA; d_gene: NA; j_gene: TRBJ2-1; CDR3aa: CASSQFISSGHEQFF; CDR3nt: TGCGCCAGCAGCCAATTCATATCATCGGGTCATGAGCAGTTCTTC
v_gene: TRBV9; abundance: NA; d_gene: TRBD1; j_gene: TRBJ1-2; CDR3aa: CASLGRTGSNYGYTF; CDR3nt: TGTGCCAGCCTCGGGAGGACAGGGTCAAACTATGGCTACACCTTC
v_gene: TRBV18; abundance: NA; d_gene: NA; j_gene: TRBJ1-3; CDR3aa: CASSPKVQSSGNTIYF; CDR3nt: TGTGCCAGCTCACCAAAGGTGCAGAGCTCTGGAAACACCATATATTTT
v_gene: TRBV27; abundance: NA; d_gene: NA; j_gene: TRBJ1-2; CDR3aa: CASSLNGYTF; CDR3nt: TGTGCCAGCAGTTTAAATGGCTACACCTTC
v_gene: TRBV7-9; abundance: NA; d_gene: NA; j_gene: TRBJ1-1; CDR3aa: CASSRAGVAEAFF; CDR3nt: TGTGCCAGCAGCCGAGCAGGGGTTGCTGAAGCTTTCTTT
v_gene: TRBV7-7; abundance: few; d_gene: NA; j_gene: TRBJ1-1; CDR3aa: CASSYGANTEAFF; CDR3nt: TGTGCCAGCAGCTATGGGGCGAATACTGAAGCTTTCTTT
v_gene: TRBV7-9; abundance: NA; d_gene: TRBD1; j_gene: TRBJ1-6; CDR3aa: CASSFPGQYNSPLHF; CDR3nt: TGTGCCAGCAGCTTTCCGGGACAGTATAATTCACCCCTCCACTTT
v_gene: TRBV6-5; abundance: NA; d_gene: NA; j_gene: TRBJ2-1; CDR3aa: CASFRDTSSYNEQFF; CDR3nt: TGTGCCAGCTTCCGGGACACTAGCTCCTACAATGAGCAGTTCTTC
v_gene: TRBV27; abundance: once; d_gene: TRBD2; j_gene: TRBJ2-1; CDR3aa: CASSLPGTSGSSYNEQFF; CDR3nt: TGTGCCAGCAGTTTACCCGGGACTAGCGGAAGCTCCTACAATGAGCAGTTCTTC
v_gene: TRBV10-3; abundance: NA; d_gene: NA; j_gene: TRBJ2-2; CDR3aa: CAISDRGINTGELFF; CDR3nt: TGTGCCATCAGTGATCGGGGCATAAACACCGGGGAGCTGTTTTTT
v_gene: TRBV28; abundance: NA; d_gene: TRBD1; j_gene: TRBJ1-6; CDR3aa: CASSLRQGLNNSPLHF; CDR3nt: TGTGCCAGCAGCCTCAGACAGGGGCTTAATAATTCACCCCTCCACTTT
v_gene: TRBV6-5; abundance: NA; d_gene: NA; j_gene: TRBJ2-5; CDR3aa: CASSLGETQYF; CDR3nt: TGTGCCAGCAGTCTGGGAGAGACCCAGTACTTC
v_gene: TRBV27; abundance: NA; d_gene: NA; j_gene: TRBJ2-7; CDR3aa: CATQGLRESSYEQYF; CDR3nt: TGTGCCACCCAAGGGCTTCGAGAATCCTCCTACGAGCAGTACTTC
v_gene: TRBV5-1; abundance: NA; d_gene: NA; j_gene: TRBJ2-7; CDR3aa: CASSLVAGTYEQYF; CDR3nt: TGCGCCAGCAGCTTGGTGGCAGGGACCTACGAGCAGTACTTC
v_gene: TRBV2; abundance: NA; d_gene: NA; j_gene: TRBJ1-1; CDR3aa: CASVVRDGNTEAFF; CDR3nt: TGTGCCAGCGTCGTCCGGGACGGGAACACTGAAGCTTTCTTT
v_gene: TRBV3-1/TRBV3-2; abundance: NA; d_gene: NA; j_gene: TRBJ1-2; CDR3aa: CASSQRDPSMGYTF; CDR3nt: TGTGCCAGCAGCCAACGGGACCCTAGCATGGGCTACACCTTC
v_gene: TRBV10-3; abundance: NA; d_gene: NA; j_gene: TRBJ2-7; CDR3aa: CATGGPALQQYF; CDR3nt: TGTGCCACCGGCGGACCCGCTTTACAGCAGTACTTC
v_gene: TRBV11-2; abundance: NA; d_gene: NA; j_gene: TRBJ2-7; CDR3aa: CASSLVFSSYEQYF; CDR3nt: TGTGCCAGCAGCTTAGTTTTCAGCTCCTACGAGCAGTACTTC
v_gene: TRBV4-3; abundance: NA; d_gene: TRBD1; j_gene: TRBJ2-7; CDR3aa: CASSQDPGQRYEQYF; CDR3nt: TGCGCCAGCAGCCAAGACCCGGGACAGAGATACGAGCAGTACTTC
v_gene: TRBV27; abundance: NA; d_gene: NA; j_gene: TRBJ1-3; CDR3aa: CASSPGLPSGNTIYF; CDR3nt: TGTGCCAGCAGTCCCGGCCTCCCCTCTGGAAACACCATATATTTT
v_gene: TRBV7-8; abundance: NA; d_gene: NA; j_gene: TRBJ1-2; CDR3aa: CASSLDQSFFYGYTF; CDR3nt: TGTGCCAGCAGCTTAGATCAGTCATTCTTCTATGGCTACACCTTC
v_gene: TRBV2; abundance: NA; d_gene: NA; j_gene: TRBJ2-1; CDR3aa: CASSEYWNEQFF; CDR3nt: TGTGCCAGCAGTGAGTATTGGAATGAGCAGTTCTTC
v_gene: TRBV12-5; abundance: once; d_gene: NA; j_gene: TRBJ2-5; CDR3aa: CASGLVPETQYF; CDR3nt: TGTGCTAGTGGTTTGGTACCAGAGACCCAGTACTTC
v_gene: TRBV19; abundance: NA; d_gene: NA; j_gene: TRBJ1-5; CDR3aa: CASSPSRSGRFSNQPQHF; CDR3nt: TGTGCCAGTAGTCCCTCCCGGTCCGGGAGGTTTAGCAATCAGCCCCAGCATTTT
v_gene: TRBV12-5; abundance: NA; d_gene: TRBD1; j_gene: TRBJ2-3; CDR3aa: CANQGATDTQYF; CDR3nt: TGTGCTAACCAGGGGGCGACAGATACGCAGTATTTT
v_gene: TRBV19; abundance: NA; d_gene: TRBD1; j_gene: TRBJ2-7; CDR3aa: CASSPNPGQTYEQYF; CDR3nt: TGTGCCAGTAGCCCCAACCCGGGACAGACCTACGAGCAGTACTTC
v_gene: TRBV10-3; abundance: once; d_gene: TRBD1; j_gene: TRBJ2-7; CDR3aa: CAISENRDRGLGEQYF; CDR3nt: TGTGCCATCAGTGAAAACCGGGACAGGGGGTTGGGGGAGCAGTACTTC
v_gene: TRBV5-1; abundance: NA; d_gene: NA; j_gene: TRBJ1-2; CDR3aa: CASSPEWGDGYTF; CDR3nt: TGCGCCAGCAGCCCCGAATGGGGAGATGGCTACACCTTC
v_gene: TRBV4-1; abundance: once; d_gene: NA; j_gene: TRBJ2-1; CDR3aa: CASSQTGFNEQFF; CDR3nt: TGCGCCAGCAGCCAGACAGGATTCAATGAGCAGTTCTTC
v_gene: TRBV5-1; abundance: NA; d_gene: NA; j_gene: TRBJ1-6; CDR3aa: CASSLGATDSPLHF; CDR3nt: TGCGCCAGCAGCTTGGGGGCAACGGATTCACCCCTCCACTTT
v_gene: TRBV7-3; abundance: NA; d_gene: NA; j_gene: TRBJ2-7; CDR3aa: CASSPDPRSYEQYF; CDR3nt: TGTGCCAGCAGCCCGGACCCCCGGTCCTACGAGCAGTACTTC
v_gene: TRBV2; abundance: NA; d_gene: TRBD2; j_gene: TRBJ2-5; CDR3aa: CASRSGLEYQETQYF; CDR3nt: TGTGCCAGCAGATCGGGACTAGAGTACCAAGAGACCCAGTACTTC
v_gene: TRBV15; abundance: NA; d_gene: NA; j_gene: TRBJ2-1; CDR3aa: CATSRDSDPRNEQFF; CDR3nt: TGTGCCACCAGCAGAGATTCGGACCCACGCAATGAGCAGTTCTTC
v_gene: TRBV7-8; abundance: NA; d_gene: TRBD2; j_gene: TRBJ2-5; CDR3aa: CASSRAGGTETQYF; CDR3nt: TGTGCCAGCAGTCGAGCGGGAGGTACGGAGACCCAGTACTTC
v_gene: TRBV5-1; abundance: NA; d_gene: TRBD1; j_gene: TRBJ2-3; CDR3aa: CASNRDRGSDTQYF; CDR3nt: TGCGCCAGCAACCGGGACAGGGGATCAGATACGCAGTATTTT
v_gene: TRBV5-4; abundance: NA; d_gene: NA; j_gene: TRBJ1-1; CDR3aa: CASSLVERDTEAFF; CDR3nt: TGTGCCAGCAGCCTGGTAGAAAGGGACACTGAAGCTTTCTTT
v_gene: TRBV21-1; abundance: NA; d_gene: NA; j_gene: TRBJ2-7; CDR3aa: CASRRTRPHMIEQYF; CDR3nt: TGTGCCAGCAGGAGAACAAGGCCCCATATGATAGAGCAGTACTTC
v_gene: TRBV15; abundance: NA; d_gene: TRBD1; j_gene: TRBJ1-1; CDR3aa: CATSRPPGDRGLNTEAFF; CDR3nt: TGTGCCACCAGCAGACCCCCCGGGGACAGGGGCCTGAACACTGAAGCTTTCTTT
v_gene: TRBV5-5; abundance: NA; d_gene: TRBD1; j_gene: TRBJ1-4; CDR3aa: CASSPTGDTLNEKLFF; CDR3nt: TGTGCCAGCAGCCCGACAGGGGACACCCTTAATGAAAAACTGTTTTTT
v_gene: TRBV18; abundance: NA; d_gene: NA; j_gene: TRBJ1-2; CDR3aa: CASSPNRAPYGYTF; CDR3nt: TGTGCCAGCTCACCCAACAGGGCCCCATATGGCTACACCTTC
v_gene: TRBV29-1; abundance: NA; d_gene: NA; j_gene: TRBJ2-7; CDR3aa: CSVEDVAGYEQYF; CDR3nt: TGCAGCGTTGAAGATGTCGCGGGCTACGAGCAGTACTTC
v_gene: TRBV6-1; abundance: NA; d_gene: NA; j_gene: TRBJ2-6; CDR3aa: CASSEVGSGLSGANVLTF; CDR3nt: TGTGCCAGCAGTGAAGTGGGAAGCGGCCTCTCTGGGGCCAACGTCCTGACTTTC
v_gene: TRBV30; abundance: few; d_gene: NA; j_gene: TRBJ1-5; CDR3aa: CAGNNPLMLRHF; CDR3nt: TGTGCCGGGAATAACCCCTTAATGTTACGACATTTT
v_gene: TRBV4-2; abundance: once; d_gene: TRBD1; j_gene: TRBJ1-5; CDR3aa: CASSQGPGTDYQPQHF; CDR3nt: TGTGCCAGCAGCCAAGGCCCCGGGACAGACTATCAGCCCCAGCATTTT
v_gene: TRBV5-1; abundance: NA; d_gene: TRBD1; j_gene: TRBJ1-6; CDR3aa: CASSLEVRGLGSPLHF; CDR3nt: TGCGCCAGCAGCTTGGAGGTCAGGGGGTTGGGTTCACCCCTCCACTTT
v_gene: TRBV7-9; abundance: NA; d_gene: NA; j_gene: TRBJ1-1; CDR3aa: CASSLGTASEAFF; CDR3nt: TGTGCCAGCAGCTTGGGGACCGCGTCTGAAGCTTTCTTT